This T cell receptor (beta chain) was captured in a study of technical replicates of blood from a few donors. Germline CDR1 is SGHVS and CDR2 is FNYEAQ. The CDR3 covers 14 residues. Trimming removed 4 bases at V and 0 bases at J, with 10 bases between. Repertoires were generated with immunoSEQ multiplex PCR, while TCRdb's copy carries only in-frame clones and drops some. Among about 97,000 clones listed, 90% to 97% were seen once. The material sequenced was T cells isolated from PBMCs. This chain uses TRBV7-6 with TRBJ2-7, with a tentative D call TRBD2 (5 bases). This sequence originates from a human donor in good health. In DNA, the CDR3 is TGTGCCAGCAGCTCTTACCGGGACTCCTACGAGCAGTACTTC. Its translation is CASSSYRDSYEQYF.